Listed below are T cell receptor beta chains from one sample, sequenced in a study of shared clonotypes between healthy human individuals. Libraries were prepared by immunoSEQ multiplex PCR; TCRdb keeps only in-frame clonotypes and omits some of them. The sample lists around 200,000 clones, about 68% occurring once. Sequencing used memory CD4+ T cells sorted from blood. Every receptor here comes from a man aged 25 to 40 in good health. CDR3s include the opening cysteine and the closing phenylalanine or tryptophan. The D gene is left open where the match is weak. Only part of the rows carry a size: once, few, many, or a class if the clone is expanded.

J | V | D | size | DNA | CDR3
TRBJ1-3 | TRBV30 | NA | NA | TGTGCCTGGAGTGTCAGCATCGTTGGTGGAAACACCATATATTTT | CAWSVSIVGGNTIYF
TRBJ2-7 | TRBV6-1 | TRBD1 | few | TGTGCCAGCAGTCGGGACAGTCCCTACGAGCAGTACTTC | CASSRDSPYEQYF
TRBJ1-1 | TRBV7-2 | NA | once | TGTGCCAGCAGCTTAGCGATGACAGGGAACACTGAAGCTTTCTTT | CASSLAMTGNTEAFF
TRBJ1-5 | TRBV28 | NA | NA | TGTGCCAGCAGAGGGGCCCCTCAGCCCCAGCATTTT | CASRGAPQPQHF
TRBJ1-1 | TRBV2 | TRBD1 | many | TGTGCCAGCAAGGGCCAGGGGGCGGGTAGTACTGAAGCTTTCTTT | CASKGQGAGSTEAFF
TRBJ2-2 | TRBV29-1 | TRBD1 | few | TGCAGCGTTAGTCCGACAGGGGATCTAGGGGAGCTGTTTTTT | CSVSPTGDLGELFF
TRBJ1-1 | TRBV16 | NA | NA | TGTGCCAGCAGCCAAAGGATCGACGCTGAAGCTTTCTTT | CASSQRIDAEAFF
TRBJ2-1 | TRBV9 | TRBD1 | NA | TGTGCCAGCAGCGTGGGGACAGGTACTAATGAGCAGTTCTTC | CASSVGTGTNEQFF
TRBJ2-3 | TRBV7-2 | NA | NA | TGTGCCTGCGGTGGAGCTAGCACAGATACGCAGTATTTT | CACGGASTDTQYF
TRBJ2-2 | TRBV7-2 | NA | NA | TGTGCCAGCAGCCAAACAGGGAACTCTAGGCGTGAGCTGTTTTTT | CASSQTGNSRRELFF
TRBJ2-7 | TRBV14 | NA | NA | TGTGCCAGCAGCCAGGACAGTCCCTACGAGCAGTACTTC | CASSQDSPYEQYF
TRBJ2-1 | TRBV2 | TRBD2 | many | TGTGCCAGCATCTTTCGGGGGGGCAATGAGCAGTTCTTC | CASIFRGGNEQFF
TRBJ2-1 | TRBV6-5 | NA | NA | TGTGCCAGCAGTTATCCTAGCGCCAATGAGCAGTTCTTC | CASSYPSANEQFF
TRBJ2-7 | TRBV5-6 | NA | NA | TGTGCCAGCAGCTTGTATTCCACCTACGAGCAGTACTTC | CASSLYSTYEQYF
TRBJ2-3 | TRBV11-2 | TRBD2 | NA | TGTGCCAGCAGCTCCGGGACTAGGACAGATACGCAGTATTTT | CASSSGTRTDTQYF
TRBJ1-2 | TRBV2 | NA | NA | TGTGCCAGTCGGACAGACCTCTATGGCTACACCTTC | CASRTDLYGYTF
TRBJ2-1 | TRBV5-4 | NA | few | TGTGCCAGCAGCTTGGAAGCGACCACATACAATGAGCAGTTCTTC | CASSLEATTYNEQFF
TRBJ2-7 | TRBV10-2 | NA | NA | TGCGCCAGCAGCCTCGGCTCCCGATACGAGCAGTACTTC | CASSLGSRYEQYF
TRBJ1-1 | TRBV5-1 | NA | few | TGCGCCAGCAGCTTGTACGGCAGTGAAGCTTTCTTT | CASSLYGSEAFF
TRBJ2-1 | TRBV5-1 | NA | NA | TGCGCCAGCAGCTTGGGGGCACTCAATGAGCAGTTCTTC | CASSLGALNEQFF
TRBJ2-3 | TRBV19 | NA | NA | TGTGCCAGTAGTATTGCTGGTCGAGATACGCAGTATTTT | CASSIAGRDTQYF
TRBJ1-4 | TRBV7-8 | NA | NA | TGTGCCAGCAGCTTAGAAACAACTAATGAAAAACTGTTTTTT | CASSLETTNEKLFF
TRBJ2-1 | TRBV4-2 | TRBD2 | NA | TGTGCCAGCAGCCATAGCGGGACTAGCAGACACAATGAGCAGTTCTTC | CASSHSGTSRHNEQFF
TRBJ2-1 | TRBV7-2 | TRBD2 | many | TGTGCCAGCAGCTTAGGCCAAACTAGCGTTCGGTTCTTC | CASSLGQTSVRFF
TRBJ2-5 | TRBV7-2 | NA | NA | TGTGCCAGCAGCTTATATCCGCCTCTAGGAGGTCCGGGCTGGACCCAGTACTTC | CASSLYPPLGGPGWTQYF
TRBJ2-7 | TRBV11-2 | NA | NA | TGTGCCAGCAGCTTAGTCCGGGGCCGCTCCTACGAGCAGTACTTC | CASSLVRGRSYEQYF
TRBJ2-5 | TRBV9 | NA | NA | TGTGCCAGCAGCGTAGGAGCAGCCCGAGAGACCCAGTACTTC | CASSVGAARETQYF
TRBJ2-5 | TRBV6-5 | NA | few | TGTGCCAGCAGTTACTCGAACGGGTTAGAGACCCAGTACTTC | CASSYSNGLETQYF
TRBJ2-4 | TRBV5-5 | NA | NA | TGTGCCAGCAGCTTAGGACTGGAACAGTACTTC | CASSLGLEQYF
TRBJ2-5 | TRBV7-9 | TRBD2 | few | TGTGCCAGCAGCCTAGGACTAGCGAGAGAGACCCAGTACTTC | CASSLGLARETQYF
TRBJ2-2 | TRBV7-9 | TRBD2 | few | TGTGCCAGCAGCTTACCCCCTCGACTAGCGGGAAACACCGGGGAGCTGTTTTTT | CASSLPPRLAGNTGELFF
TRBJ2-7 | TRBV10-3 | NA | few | TGTGCCATCAGTGAGGGACAGAGATCCTACGAGCAGTACTTC | CAISEGQRSYEQYF
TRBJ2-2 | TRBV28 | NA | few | TGTGCCAGCATATCGAGCGGGACAAACACCGGGGAGCTGTTTTTT | CASISSGTNTGELFF
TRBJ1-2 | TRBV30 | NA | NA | TGTGCCTGGAGTGGGCAGGCGAGGACCTATGGCTACACCTTC | CAWSGQARTYGYTF
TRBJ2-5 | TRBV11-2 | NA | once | TGTGCCAGCGGCCTTGGAGAGACCCAGTACTTC | CASGLGETQYF
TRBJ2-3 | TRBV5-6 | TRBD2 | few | TGTGCCAGCAGCTTAACCCCTAGCGGGAGCACAGATACGCAGTATTTT | CASSLTPSGSTDTQYF
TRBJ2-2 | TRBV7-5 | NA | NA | TGTGTCAGAAGCTTAGTCAGGATAGCCGGGGAGCTGTTTTTT | CVRSLVRIAGELFF
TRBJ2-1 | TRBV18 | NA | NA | TGTGCCAGCTCACCCCATCCATCGGACGAGCAGTTCTTC | CASSPHPSDEQFF
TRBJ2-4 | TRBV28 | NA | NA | TGTGCCAGCAGTTTAATACCGTGGAGGGGGCAGGCAAACATTCAGTACTTC | CASSLIPWRGQANIQYF
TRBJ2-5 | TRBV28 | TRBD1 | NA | TGTGCCAGCAGTTCCTCCCCGGGACAGGCCGACCAAGAGACCCAGTACTTC | CASSSSPGQADQETQYF
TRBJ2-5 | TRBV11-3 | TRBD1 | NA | TGTGCCAGCAGCTTAGGAGACAGGGGATTGCAAGAGACCCAGTACTTC | CASSLGDRGLQETQYF
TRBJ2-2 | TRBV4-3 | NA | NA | TGCGCCAGCAGCCAAGATCTGCCTAGCTTAGACGCCTATCCCGACACCGGGGAGCTGTTTTTT | CASSQDLPSLDAYPDTGELFF
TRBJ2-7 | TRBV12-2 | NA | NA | TGTGCAAGTCGTCGAAACAAGACAGTCCTTTTCTCCTACGAGCAGTACTTC | CASRRNKTVLFSYEQYF
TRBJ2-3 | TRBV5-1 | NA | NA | TGCGCCAGCAGCTTTTCGGGCACAGATACGCAGTATTTT | CASSFSGTDTQYF
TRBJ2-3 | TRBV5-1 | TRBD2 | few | TGCGCCAGCAGCTGGATGCTAGGCGGTAGCGGGTACCCCACTAGCACAGATACGCAGTATTTT | CASSWMLGGSGYPTSTDTQYF
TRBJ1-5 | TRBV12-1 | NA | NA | TGTGCCAGCAGTCTTACATGGAATCAGCCCCAGCATTTT | CASSLTWNQPQHF
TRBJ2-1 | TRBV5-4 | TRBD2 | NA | TGTGCCAGCAGTAGCAAGACTAGCGGGACCTACAATGAGCAGTTCTTC | CASSSKTSGTYNEQFF
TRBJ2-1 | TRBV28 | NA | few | TGTGCCAGCAGTTTACTCGGGAATGAGCAGTTCTTC | CASSLLGNEQFF
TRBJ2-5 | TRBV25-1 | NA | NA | TGTGCCAGCAGTGGACCCAATGAGGAGACCCAGTACTTC | CASSGPNEETQYF
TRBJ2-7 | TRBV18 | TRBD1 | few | TGTGCCAGCTCACTCCGGGACAGAAGTTACGAGCAGTACTTC | CASSLRDRSYEQYF
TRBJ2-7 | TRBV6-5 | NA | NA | TGTGCCAGCAGTCTTCTAACCCGGGTACGGGAGCAGTACTTC | CASSLLTRVREQYF
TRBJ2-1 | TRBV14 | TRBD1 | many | TGTGCCAGCAGCCGAGGACAGGTCCCGAGTTTTGAGCAGTTCTTC | CASSRGQVPSFEQFF
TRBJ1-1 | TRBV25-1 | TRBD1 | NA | TGTGCCAGCAGTGATACGACAGGGAGGGCGACTGAAGCTTTCTTT | CASSDTTGRATEAFF
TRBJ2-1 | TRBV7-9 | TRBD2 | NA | TGTGCCAGCAGCCCGGGGGGGGTTCTAGCCTCCTACAATGAGCAGTTCTTC | CASSPGGVLASYNEQFF
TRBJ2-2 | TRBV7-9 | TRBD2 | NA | TGTGCCAGCAGCCGAGGGACTAGCGGGAGGTCGGGAGACACCGGGGAGCTGTTTTTT | CASSRGTSGRSGDTGELFF
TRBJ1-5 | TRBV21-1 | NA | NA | TGTGCCAGCATCAATCAGCCCCAGCATTTT | CASINQPQHF
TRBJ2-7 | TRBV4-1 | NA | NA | TGCGCCAGCAGCCAAATGGACGAGGGGTGCTACGAGCAGTACTTC | CASSQMDEGCYEQYF